Shown below are 16 T cell receptor beta chains from a single sample sequenced in a study of metastatic and nonmetastatic thyroid tumors. Using MiXCR, TCRdb re-called clones from the PCR reads. The sample yields tens of thousands of clones, roughly an eighth seen once. Each patient came to thyroid surgery without any prior treatment (of any kind). The sample comprised tumor tissue. Receptors originate from a female donor with papillary thyroid cancer or a benign thyroid nodule (not recorded which). Some clones in this sample may be carry-over from other donors' samples.

This clone was detected many times. This chain joins TRBV29-1 and TRBJ2-2; D tentatively fits TRBD1 or TRBD2 (5 bases each). V lost 8 bases to trimming and J lost 2 bases, with 12 bases between them. The CDR3 is 13 residues long. Per germline, CDR1 SQVTM and CDR2 ANQGSEA. The CDR3 DNA sequence: TGCAGCACTGGGACGGAAAACACCGGGGAGCTGTTTTTT. The encoded protein is CSTGTENTGELFF.

This clone was seen repeatedly, ten times or more. This chain joins TRBV6-5 and TRBJ1-2; D is uncertain. This CDR3 spans 15 amino acids. The germline CDR1 and CDR2 sequences are MNHEY and SVGAGI. V was clipped by 0 bases and J by 0 bases, with 8 bases between them. CDR3 sequence reads: CASSYSSPSNYGYTF. The CDR3 DNA follows: TGTGCCAGCAGTTACTCGAGTCCTTCTAACTATGGCTACACCTTC.

This clone showed up just a few times. This may be a read error, as it is one base from a much larger clone. Other DNA sequences in this specimen translate into the identical CDR3. The rearrangement links TRBV19 to TRBJ1-5, with D possibly being TRBD1 (5 bases). The CDR3 is 14 residues long. Germline V gives CDR1 LNHDA, CDR2 SQIVND (reference sequence). V shed 11 bases and J shed 4 bases, with 18 bases lying between them. The CDR3 DNA follows: TGTGCCGGTGGGAGGACGGGGGGAAATCAGCCCCAGCATTTT. Amino acids: CAGGRTGGNQPQHF. The complete variable domain, with remaining parts taken from reference TRBV19 and TRBJ1-5, reads DGGITQSPKYLFRKEGQNVTLSCEQNLNHDAMYWYRQDPGQGLRLIYYSQIVNDFQKGDIAEGYSVSREKKESFPLTVTSAQKNPTAFYLCAGGRTGGNQPQHFGDGTRLSIL.

By frequency in the sample, this clone is medium-sized. This rearrangement joins TRBV9 to TRBJ2-3; TRBD2 agrees at 10 bases. The germline V gene has CDR1 SGDLS and CDR2 YYNGEE. J was trimmed by 5 bases and V by 0 bases; bases with no gene match: 6. CDR3 length: 16 residues. The CDR3: CASSVGSGRAQDTQYF. CDR3 sequence (DNA): TGTGCCAGCAGCGTAGGAAGCGGGAGGGCCCAAGATACGCAGTATTTT. Complete variable domain (other parts from reference TRBV9 and TRBJ2-3): DSGVTQTPKHLITATGQRVTLRCSPRSGDLSVYWYQQSLDQGLQFLIQYYNGEERAKGNILERFSAQQFPDLHSELNLSSLELGDSALYFCASSVGSGRAQDTQYFGPGTRLTVL.

This clone occurred a few times. The chain has TRBV6-2 or TRBV6-3 and TRBJ1-1; D is unresolved. Trimming removed 0 bases at V and 6 bases at J, with 17 bases between. This CDR3 has 16 amino acids. CDR1 is MNHEY, CDR2 SVGEGT, per germline. The CDR3 region is CASSYSLFGLVPEAFF. In DNA form, the CDR3 reads TGTGCCAGCAGTTACTCACTCTTTGGGTTAGTCCCTGAAGCTTTCTTT.

The table lists this clone with many counts. This chain links TRBV20-1 with TRBJ1-5; a weak D match, TRBD1 (6 bases). The germline V gene has CDR1 DFQATT and CDR2 SNEGSKA (reference sequence). CDR3 length: 17 residues. V was trimmed by 2 bases and J by 2 bases, leaving 19 bases between them. CDR3 DNA sequence: TGCAGTGCTAGAAGTCACAGGGTAAGGGATGGCAATCAGCCCCAGCATTTT. Translated, it gives CSARSHRVRDGNQPQHF.

This chain uses TRBV20-1 with TRBJ2-7; D possibly corresponds to TRBD2 (6 bases). The germline V gene encodes CDR1 DFQATT and CDR2 SNEGSKA (reference sequence). Trimming took off 1 base at V and 7 bases at J, with 23 bases between the two ends. This CDR3 comprises 16 residues. For the CDR3, the DNA is TGCAGTGCTAGAGTGTTTTTAGCGGTTAGCCCTAGTGAGCAGTACTTC. As protein: CSARVFLAVSPSEQYF.

In its sample, this clone was seen many times. This sequence joins TRBV19 and TRBJ2-1; TRBD2 matches 7 bases. CDR1 LNHDA and CDR2 SQIVND come from the germline V gene (reference sequence). The V gene end was trimmed by 9 bases and the J gene end by 6 bases; junction bases not matched to a gene: 11. This CDR3 contains 14 residues. CDR3 region: CASSIEAGINEQFF. The CDR3 bases are TGTGCCAGCTCAATAGAAGCGGGAATCAATGAGCAGTTCTTC.

At least ten counts were recorded for this clone. The same CDR3 also results from other DNA sequences found in this sample. The chain recombines TRBV19 with TRBJ2-7, with D maybe TRBD1 (5 bases). The CDR3 runs 14 residues. With 0 bases removed from V and 3 bases from J, the gap between germline ends came to 9 bases. Germline assignment: CDR1 LNHDA and CDR2 SQIVND (reference sequence). The CDR3 sequence: CASSIDLTDYEQYF. As DNA, the CDR3 is TGTGCCAGTAGTATAGATCTGACAGACTACGAGCAGTACTTC.

This clone was seen ten or more times. This sample includes further DNA sequences coding for the same CDR3. The CDR3 nucleotides read TGTGCCAGCAGTAGACCCCCGGGACAGGGGTGTGAAAAACTGTTTTTT. This sequence encodes CASSRPPGQGCEKLFF. V usage is TRBV7-9 and J usage is TRBJ1-4, with 10 bases fitting TRBD1. Germline CDR1 reads SEHNR; CDR2 reads FQNEAQ (reference sequence). The CDR3 totals 16 residues. Trimming took 6 bases from V and 7 from J; bases not matched to a gene: 11.

This clone has a count of ten or more. This chain connects TRBV2 to TRBJ1-5, with D uncertain. The CDR3 spans 12 residues. The germline V gene has CDR1 SNHLY and CDR2 FYNNEI. With 3 bases removed from V and 7 bases from J, the gap between germline ends came to 7 bases. This CDR3 reads CASSDTAQPQHF. The CDR3 DNA sequence: TGTGCCAGCAGTGATACGGCCCAGCCCCAGCATTTT.

The sample holds many counts of this clone. The chain links TRBV9 to TRBJ2-7; possible D gene TRBD2, 5 bases. The CDR3 totals 13 residues. Germline V gives CDR1 SGDLS, CDR2 YYNGEE. Trimming stripped 0 bases from V and 6 bases from J, with 10 bases between. CDR3: CASSVDHEGEQYF. CDR3 bases: TGTGCCAGCAGCGTAGATCACGAGGGCGAGCAGTACTTC.

Only a few counts were recorded for this clone. The chain carries TRBV20-1 and TRBJ2-7; D could derive from TRBD1 or TRBD2 (6 bases each). This CDR3 contains 14 residues. Germline V gene sequence: CDR1 DFQATT, CDR2 SNEGSKA (reference sequence). Trimming pared 5 bases from V and 7 bases from J, leaving 21 bases between. The DNA of the CDR3 is TGCAGTGCTCGGGGGCTAGGGGCTGGTGGGGAGCAGTACTTC. Protein: CSARGLGAGGEQYF.

This clone came up a few times. This may be a read error: a much more frequent sequence differs by one nucleotide. The chain has TRBV5-1 and TRBJ1-1, with a possible D match to TRBD1 (6 bases). V shed 3 bases and J shed 4 bases, with 16 bases lying between them. The CDR3 contains 15 residues. In germline, CDR1 is SGHRS, CDR2 YFSETQ. CDR3 protein: CASSWRGVICTEAFF. The CDR3, as DNA: TGCGCCAGCAGCTGGAGGGGGGTAATATGCACTGAAGCTTTCTTT.

This clone was picked up a small number of times. A junction boundary mismatches the germline segment, possibly from a read error. The same CDR3 is also encoded by other DNA sequences in this sample. The chain's CDR3 is CATSDSPGGNYGYTF. CDR3 DNA sequence: TGTGCCACAAGTGATTCCCCAGGGGGCAACTACGGCTACACCTTC. The chain couples TRBV24-1 to TRBJ1-2; 8 bases are a match to TRBD1. Germline V CDR1 and CDR2: KGHDR, SFDVKD. The CDR3 covers 15 residues.

This clone was seen repeatedly, ten times or more. The rearrangement links TRBV19 to TRBJ2-1; 7 bases agree with TRBD2. The V gene's germline CDR1 is LNHDA and CDR2 SQIVND (reference sequence). Germline trimming cut 1 base from V and 0 bases from J; bases unmatched to any gene: 3. The CDR3 totals 16 residues. This CDR3 reads CASSIVGGGSYNEQFF. The CDR3 DNA sequence: TGTGCCAGTAGTATAGTGGGCGGGGGCTCCTACAATGAGCAGTTCTTC.